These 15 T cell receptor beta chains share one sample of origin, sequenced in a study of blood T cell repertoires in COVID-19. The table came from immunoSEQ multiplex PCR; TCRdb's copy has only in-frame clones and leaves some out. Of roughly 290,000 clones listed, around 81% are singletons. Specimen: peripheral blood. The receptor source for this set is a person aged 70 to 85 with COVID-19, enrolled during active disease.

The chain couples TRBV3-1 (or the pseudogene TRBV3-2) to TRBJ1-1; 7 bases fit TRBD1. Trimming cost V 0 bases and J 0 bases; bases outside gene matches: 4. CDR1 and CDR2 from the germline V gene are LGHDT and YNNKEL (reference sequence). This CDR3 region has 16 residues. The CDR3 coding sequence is TGTGCCAGCAGCCAAGAGGGGACAGTGGTGAACACTGAAGCTTTCTTT. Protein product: CASSQEGTVVNTEAFF.

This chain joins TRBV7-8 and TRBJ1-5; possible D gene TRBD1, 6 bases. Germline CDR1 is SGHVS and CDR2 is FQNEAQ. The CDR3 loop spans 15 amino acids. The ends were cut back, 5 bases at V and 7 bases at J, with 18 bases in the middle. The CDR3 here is CASSLGRGEGQPQHF. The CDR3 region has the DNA TGTGCCAGCAGCCTCGGCAGGGGAGAAGGACAGCCCCAGCATTTT.

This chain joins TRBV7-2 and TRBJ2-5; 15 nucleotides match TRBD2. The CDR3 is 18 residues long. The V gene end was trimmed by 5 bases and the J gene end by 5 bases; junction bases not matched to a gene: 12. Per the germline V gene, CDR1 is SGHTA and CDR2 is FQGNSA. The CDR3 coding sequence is TGTGCCAGCAGCCGGACTAGCGGGAGGGCCTTGGTAGGGGAGACCCAGTACTTC. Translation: CASSRTSGRALVGETQYF. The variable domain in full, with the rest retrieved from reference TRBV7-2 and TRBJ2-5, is GAGVSQSPSNKVTEKGKDVELRCDPISGHTALYWYRQSLGQGLEFLIYFQGNSAPDKSGLPSDRFSAERTGGSVSTLTIQRTQQEDSAVYLCASSRTSGRALVGETQYFGPGTRLLVL.

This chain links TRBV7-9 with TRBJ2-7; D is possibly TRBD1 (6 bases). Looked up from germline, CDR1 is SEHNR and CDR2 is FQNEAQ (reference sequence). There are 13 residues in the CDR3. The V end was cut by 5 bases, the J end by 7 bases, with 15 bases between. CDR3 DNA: TGTGCCAGCAGCGGTACAGGGTCAGGGGAGCAGTACTTC. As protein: CASSGTGSGEQYF.

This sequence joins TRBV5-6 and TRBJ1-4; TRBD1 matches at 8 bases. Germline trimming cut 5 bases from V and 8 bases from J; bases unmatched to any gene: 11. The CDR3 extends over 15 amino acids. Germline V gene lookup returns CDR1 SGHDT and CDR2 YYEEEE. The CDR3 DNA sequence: TGTGCCAGCAGTGCTACCGGGACAGGATCCGAAAAACTGTTTTTT. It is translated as CASSATGTGSEKLFF.

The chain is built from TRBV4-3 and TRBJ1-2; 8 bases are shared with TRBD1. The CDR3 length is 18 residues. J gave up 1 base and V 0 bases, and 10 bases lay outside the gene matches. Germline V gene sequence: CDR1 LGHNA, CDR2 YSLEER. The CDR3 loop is CASSQDRDRPFFNYGYTF. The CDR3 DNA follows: TGCGCCAGCAGCCAAGATCGGGACAGGCCCTTCTTTAACTATGGCTACACCTTC.

CDR3 sequence (DNA): TGTGCCAGCAGCACAGGGCGGGTTGGCTACACCTTC. The encoded protein is CASSTGRVGYTF. V is TRBV12-3 or TRBV12-4 and J is TRBJ1-2; D perhaps matches TRBD1 (6 bases). Trimming took 6 bases from V and 7 from J, leaving 12 bases between them. This CDR3 contains 12 residues.

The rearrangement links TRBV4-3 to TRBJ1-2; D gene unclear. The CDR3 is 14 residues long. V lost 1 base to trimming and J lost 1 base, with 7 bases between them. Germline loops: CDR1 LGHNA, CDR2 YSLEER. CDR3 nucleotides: TGCGCCAGCAGCCAAGCACCAGATAACTATGGCTACACCTTC. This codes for CASSQAPDNYGYTF.

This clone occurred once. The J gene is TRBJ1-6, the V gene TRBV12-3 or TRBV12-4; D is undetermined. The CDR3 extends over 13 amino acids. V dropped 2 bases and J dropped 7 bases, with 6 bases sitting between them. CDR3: CASSLSSNSPLHF. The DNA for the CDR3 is TGTGCCAGCAGTTTATCTAGCAATTCACCCCTCCACTTT.

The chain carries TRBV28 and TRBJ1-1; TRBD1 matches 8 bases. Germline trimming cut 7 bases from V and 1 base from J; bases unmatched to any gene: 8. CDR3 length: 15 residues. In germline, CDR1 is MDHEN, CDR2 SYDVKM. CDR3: CASKTLDRGNTEAFF. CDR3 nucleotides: TGTGCCAGCAAAACATTAGACAGGGGGAACACTGAAGCTTTCTTT.

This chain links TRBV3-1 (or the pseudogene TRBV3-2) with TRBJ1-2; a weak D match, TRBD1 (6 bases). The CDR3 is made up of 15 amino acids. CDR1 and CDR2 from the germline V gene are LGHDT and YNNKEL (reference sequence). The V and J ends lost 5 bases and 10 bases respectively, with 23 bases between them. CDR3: CASSSFRDIFGIYTF. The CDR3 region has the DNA TGTGCCAGCAGCAGCTTCCGGGACATATTTGGGATCTACACCTTC.

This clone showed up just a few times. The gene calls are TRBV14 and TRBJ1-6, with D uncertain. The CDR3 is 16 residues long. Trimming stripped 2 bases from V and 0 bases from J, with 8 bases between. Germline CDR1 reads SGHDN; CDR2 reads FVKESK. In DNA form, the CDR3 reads TGTGCCAGCAGCCAAAGCATAAGCTCCTATAATTCACCCCTCCACTTT. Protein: CASSQSISSYNSPLHF.

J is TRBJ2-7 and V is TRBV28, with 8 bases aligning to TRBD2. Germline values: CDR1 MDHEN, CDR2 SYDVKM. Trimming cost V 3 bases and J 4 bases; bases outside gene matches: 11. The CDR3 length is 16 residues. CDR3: CASSFGGGGFVYEQYF. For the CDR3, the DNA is TGTGCCAGCAGTTTTGGGGGCGGGGGGTTTGTTTACGAGCAGTACTTC.

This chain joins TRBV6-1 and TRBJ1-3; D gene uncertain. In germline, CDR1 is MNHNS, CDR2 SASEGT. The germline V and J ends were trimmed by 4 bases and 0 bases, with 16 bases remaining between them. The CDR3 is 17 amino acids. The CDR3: CASSVALPRVSGNTIYF. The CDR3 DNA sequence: TGTGCCAGCAGTGTAGCGTTACCCCGAGTCTCTGGAAACACCATATATTTT.

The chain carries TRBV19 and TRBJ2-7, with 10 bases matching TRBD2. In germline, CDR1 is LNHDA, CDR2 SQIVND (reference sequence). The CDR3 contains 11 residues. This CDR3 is CATSGFYEQYF. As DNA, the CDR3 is TGTGCGACTAGCGGGTTCTACGAGCAGTACTTC.